Included here is one TCR beta chain sequence, with context. Methods used by the authors: Reference gene primer amplification gave nucleated cell count estimates. TCRdb's copy holds only in-frame clones and misses some; the assay was immunoSEQ multiplex PCR. From that table come the V and J calls and clone size; the DNA was used to work out D and trimming. The repertoire holds 100,000 to 150,000 clones, 85% seen once, with 27% in the top ten. These data belong to a study of blood T cell repertoires in COVID-19. Study-wide background: The cDNA or gDNA used as material had been derived from T cells, B-cell-depleted T cells, or PBMCs.

V was pared by 2 bases and J by 0 bases, with 14 bases between. This CDR3 comprises 16 residues. Germline V gene sequence: CDR1 MNHEY, CDR2 SVGEGT. Sequenced sample: peripheral blood. The chain has TRBV6-2 or TRBV6-3 and TRBJ2-7; D might be TRBD1 (6 bases). This TCR was sampled from a woman at least 80 years old with acute or convalescent COVID-19. The CDR3 DNA reads as TGTGCCAGCAGTTACACTTGGACAGACAGCTCCTACGAGCAGTACTTC. Protein product: CASSYTWTDSSYEQYF.